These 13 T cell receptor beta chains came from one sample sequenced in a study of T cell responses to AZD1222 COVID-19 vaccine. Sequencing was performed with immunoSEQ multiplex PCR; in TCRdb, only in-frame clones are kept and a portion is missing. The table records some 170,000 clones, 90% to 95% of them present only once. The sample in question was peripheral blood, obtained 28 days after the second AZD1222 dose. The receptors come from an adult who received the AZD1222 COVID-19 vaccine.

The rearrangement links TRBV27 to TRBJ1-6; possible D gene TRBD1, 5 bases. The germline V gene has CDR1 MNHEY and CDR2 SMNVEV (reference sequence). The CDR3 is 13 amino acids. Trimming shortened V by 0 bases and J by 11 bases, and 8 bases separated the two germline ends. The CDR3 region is CASSLSEGAPLHF. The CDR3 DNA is TGTGCCAGCAGTTTATCGGAAGGGGCACCCCTCCACTTT.

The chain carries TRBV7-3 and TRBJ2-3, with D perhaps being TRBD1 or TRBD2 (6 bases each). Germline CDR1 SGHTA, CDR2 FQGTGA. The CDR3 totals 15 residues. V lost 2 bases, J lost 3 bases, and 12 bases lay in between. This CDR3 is CASSLRGQWTDTQYF. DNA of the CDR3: TGTGCCAGCAGCTTACGGGGGCAGTGGACAGATACGCAGTATTTT.

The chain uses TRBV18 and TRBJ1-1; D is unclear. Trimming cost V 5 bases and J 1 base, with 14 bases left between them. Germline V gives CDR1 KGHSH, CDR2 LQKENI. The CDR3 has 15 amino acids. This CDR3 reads CASSFSGVRNTEAFF. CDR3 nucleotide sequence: TGTGCCAGCTCATTTTCTGGGGTGAGGAACACTGAAGCTTTCTTT.

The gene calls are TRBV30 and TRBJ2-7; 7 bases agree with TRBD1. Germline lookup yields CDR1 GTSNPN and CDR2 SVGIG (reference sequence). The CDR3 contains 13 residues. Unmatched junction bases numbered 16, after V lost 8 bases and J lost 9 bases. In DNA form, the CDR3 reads TGTGCCCTGGACACAGGGGCGGTTGGGGCGCAGTACTTC. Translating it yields CALDTGAVGAQYF.

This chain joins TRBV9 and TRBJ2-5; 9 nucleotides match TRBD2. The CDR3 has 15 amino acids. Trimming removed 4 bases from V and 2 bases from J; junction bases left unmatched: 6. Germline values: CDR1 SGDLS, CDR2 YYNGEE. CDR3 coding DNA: TGTGCCAGCAGCTCCTTAGCGGGGGAACAAGAGACCCAGTACTTC. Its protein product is CASSSLAGEQETQYF.

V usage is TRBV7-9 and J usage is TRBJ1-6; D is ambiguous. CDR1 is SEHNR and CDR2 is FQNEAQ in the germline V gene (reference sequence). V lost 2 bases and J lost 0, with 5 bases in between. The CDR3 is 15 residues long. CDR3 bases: TGTGCCAGCAGCTTATATAGCTCCTATAATTCACCCCTCCACTTT. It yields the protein CASSLYSSYNSPLHF.

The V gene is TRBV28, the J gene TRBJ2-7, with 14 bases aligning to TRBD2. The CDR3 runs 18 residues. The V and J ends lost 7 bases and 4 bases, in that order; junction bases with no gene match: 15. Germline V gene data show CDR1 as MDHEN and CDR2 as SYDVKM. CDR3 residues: CASISGTSGGSSSYEQYF. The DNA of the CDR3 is TGTGCCAGCATTTCCGGGACTAGCGGGGGAAGCTCCTCGTACGAGCAGTACTTC.

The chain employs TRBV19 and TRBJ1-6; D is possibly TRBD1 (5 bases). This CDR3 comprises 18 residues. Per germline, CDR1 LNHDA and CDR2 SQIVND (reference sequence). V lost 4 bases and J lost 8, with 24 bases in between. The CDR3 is CASSTLNGGDPQDSPLHF. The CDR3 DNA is TGTGCCAGTAGTACCCTAAACGGGGGGGATCCCCAAGATTCACCCCTCCACTTT.

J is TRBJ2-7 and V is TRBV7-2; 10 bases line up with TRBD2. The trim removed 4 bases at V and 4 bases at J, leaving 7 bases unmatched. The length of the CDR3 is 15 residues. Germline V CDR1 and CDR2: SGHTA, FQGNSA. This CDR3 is CASSSGGTSAYEQYF. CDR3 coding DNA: TGTGCCAGCAGCTCCGGGGGGACTAGCGCGTACGAGCAGTACTTC.

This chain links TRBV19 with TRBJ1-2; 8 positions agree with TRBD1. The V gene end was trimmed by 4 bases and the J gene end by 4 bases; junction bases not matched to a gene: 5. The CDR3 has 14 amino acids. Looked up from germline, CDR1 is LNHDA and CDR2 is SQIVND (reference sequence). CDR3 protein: CASSTDRGSYGYTF. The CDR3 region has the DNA TGTGCCAGTAGTACCGACAGGGGAAGCTATGGCTACACCTTC. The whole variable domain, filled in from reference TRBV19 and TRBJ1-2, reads DGGITQSPKYLFRKEGQNVTLSCEQNLNHDAMYWYRQDPGQGLRLIYYSQIVNDFQKGDIAEGYSVSREKKESFPLTVTSAQKNPTAFYLCASSTDRGSYGYTFGSGTRLTVV.

The CDR3 bases are TGTGCCAGCAGCGTAGCAGATACGCAGTATTTT. This sequence encodes CASSVADTQYF. V and J are TRBV9 and TRBJ2-3, with unresolved D. Trimming stripped 0 bases from V and 4 bases from J, with 0 bases between. Per germline, CDR1 SGDLS and CDR2 YYNGEE. There are 11 residues in the CDR3.

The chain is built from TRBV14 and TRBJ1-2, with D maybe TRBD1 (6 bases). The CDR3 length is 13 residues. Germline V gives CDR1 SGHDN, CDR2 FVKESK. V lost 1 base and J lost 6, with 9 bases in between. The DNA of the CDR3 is TGTGCCAGCAGCCAAGCAGGGGTCCATGGCTACACCTTC. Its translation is CASSQAGVHGYTF.

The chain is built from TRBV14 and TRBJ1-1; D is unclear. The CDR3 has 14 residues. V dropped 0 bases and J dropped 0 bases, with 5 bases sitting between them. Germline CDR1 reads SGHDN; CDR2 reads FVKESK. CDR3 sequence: CASSQDFMNTEAFF. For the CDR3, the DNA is TGTGCCAGCAGCCAAGATTTCATGAACACTGAAGCTTTCTTT.